Following are 12 T cell receptor beta chains from one sample sequenced in a study of graft-versus-host responses after intestinal transplantation. There were about 200,000 CFSE-labeled responder cells plated together with about 200,000 irradiated, violet-dye-labeled stimulator cells. The repertoire was sequenced with immunoSEQ multiplex PCR; TCRdb's copy has only in-frame clones and lacks some. The data show 10,000 to 15,000 clones, about 29% seen once. Specimen: alloreactive CD8+ T cells from a mixed lymphocyte reaction culture, collected before intestinal transplant. Subset noted: CFSE-low proliferating T cells sorted from roughly six-day pre-transplant mixed lymphocyte reaction (GvH or HvG direction). The receptors here all came from a human patient who received an intestinal transplant.

The V and J genes are TRBV6-5 and TRBJ2-3; D might be TRBD2 (5 bases). The germline CDR1 and CDR2 sequences are MNHEY and SVGAGI. This CDR3 comprises 12 residues. V shed 2 bases and J shed 12 bases, with 12 bases lying between them. CDR3: CASSYPLAIQYF. The CDR3 nucleotides are TGTGCCAGCAGTTACCCCTTAGCGATTCAGTATTTT.

In this sample, this clone turned up a few times. The V and J genes are TRBV7-9 and TRBJ1-2, with D possibly TRBD1 on 5 matching bases. The V end was cut by 8 bases, the J end by 4 bases, with 14 bases between. Germline CDR1 is SEHNR and CDR2 is FQNEAQ (reference sequence). CDR3 length: 13 residues. CDR3 amino acids: CASGLGDPYGYTF. The CDR3 DNA reads as TGTGCCAGCGGGTTGGGGGACCCCTATGGCTACACCTTC. Together with reference TRBV7-9 and TRBJ1-2, the CDR3 gives the full variable domain: DTGVSQNPRHKITKRGQNVTFRCDPISEHNRLYWYRQTLGQGPEFLTYFQNEAQLEKSRLLSDRFSAERPKGSFSTLEIQRTEQGDSAMYLCASGLGDPYGYTFGSGTRLTVV.

This clone appeared many times. In the same sample, other DNA sequences code for this CDR3. The chain employs TRBV7-8 and TRBJ2-2, with 7 bases aligning to TRBD2. Germline assignment: CDR1 SGHVS and CDR2 FQNEAQ. The length of the CDR3 is 16 residues. With V trimmed by 2 bases and J by 5 bases, 8 bases remained unmatched. CDR3 protein: CASSLWGEGGTGELFF. CDR3 in DNA: TGTGCCAGCAGCTTATGGGGGGAGGGTGGAACCGGGGAGCTGTTTTTT.

The V gene is TRBV6-5, the J gene TRBJ2-7, with 7 bases that match TRBD1. CDR3 size: 14 residues. Germline V CDR1 and CDR2: MNHEY, SVGAGI. Trimming at V came to 5 bases and at J to 4 bases, leaving 8 bases not matched to a gene. CDR3 amino acids: CASSPIRDSYEQYF. The CDR3 bases are TGTGCCAGCAGTCCGATCCGGGACAGTTACGAGCAGTACTTC.

This clone was seen a handful of times. This chain uses TRBV28 with TRBJ2-3; 11 bases align to TRBD1. The V gene end was trimmed by 8 bases and the J gene end by 3 bases; junction bases not matched to a gene: 7. CDR3 size: 15 residues. The V gene's germline CDR1 is MDHEN and CDR2 SYDVKM. CDR3 DNA sequence: TGTGCCAGCTCTCGGGACAGGGGGAGGACAGATACGCAGTATTTT. It translates to CASSRDRGRTDTQYF.

Comment on this clone: A read error may be the cause here, since a much bigger clone is one base away. The chain employs TRBV4-2 and TRBJ2-7; TRBD1 matches at 10 bases. Germline CDR1 LGHNA, CDR2 YNFKEQ. J was trimmed by 4 bases and V by 3 bases; bases with no gene match: 6. This CDR3 has 15 amino acids. As DNA, the CDR3 is TGTGCCAGCAGCCACCTTGGGACAGGGGATTACGAGCAGTACTTC. Translated, it gives CASSHLGTGDYEQYF.

Sample share makes this clone medium-sized. The J gene is TRBJ2-2, the V gene TRBV28; 7 bases are shared with TRBD2. The CDR3 is 15 amino acids. Per the germline V gene, CDR1 is MDHEN and CDR2 is SYDVKM. J was trimmed by 7 bases and V by 3 bases; bases with no gene match: 8. The CDR3 region has the DNA TGTGCCAGCAGTTTTAACCAGGGAGGGGTCGGGGAGCTGTTTTTT. Amino acids: CASSFNQGGVGELFF.

Within the sample, this clone is medium-sized (0.01 to 0.1%). The rearrangement joins TRBV27 to TRBJ2-5; possible D gene TRBD1, 6 bases. The CDR3 spans 14 residues. Germline V CDR1 and CDR2: MNHEY, SMNVEV (reference sequence). Deletions cut 0 bases from V and 4 bases from J, with 9 bases between. The CDR3 nucleotides read TGTGCCAGCAGTTTATCAACCAGGGGAGAGACCCAGTACTTC. Translating gives CASSLSTRGETQYF.

CDR3: CSGQGENTGELFF. CDR3 in DNA: TGCAGCGGGCAGGGGGAGAACACCGGGGAGCTGTTTTTT. V usage is TRBV29-1 and J usage is TRBJ2-2; 7 nucleotides agree with TRBD1. CDR3 length: 13 amino acids. V shed 7 bases and J 1 base; nucleotides not matched to a gene: 3. CDR1 and CDR2 (germline): SQVTM, ANQGSEA.

This clone is medium-sized by share. V gene TRBV7-2 combines with J gene TRBJ2-1; possible D gene TRBD2, 6 bases. This CDR3 region has 14 residues. V was clipped by 5 bases and J by 7 bases, with 15 bases between them. In germline, CDR1 is SGHTA, CDR2 FQGNSA. This CDR3 reads CASSLGGVGNEQFF. The CDR3 DNA reads TGTGCCAGCAGCCTAGGAGGGGTGGGGAATGAGCAGTTCTTC.

By proportion, this clone is medium-sized (0.01 to 0.1%). This sequence joins TRBV4-1 and TRBJ2-7; a weak D match, TRBD1 (5 bases). Trimming removed 0 bases from V and 0 bases from J, with 9 bases in between. The CDR3 has 15 amino acids. The germline V gene encodes CDR1 MGHRA and CDR2 YSYEKL. For the CDR3, the DNA is TGCGCCAGCAGCCAAGATGACAGCTACTCCTACGAGCAGTACTTC. It yields the protein CASSQDDSYSYEQYF.

V usage is TRBV9 and J usage is TRBJ2-5, with D tentatively TRBD2 (5 bases). The CDR3 runs to 13 residues. V dropped 1 base and J dropped 3 bases, with 7 bases sitting between them. From germline, CDR1 is SGDLS and CDR2 YYNGEE. The CDR3 sequence: CASSVPGEETQYF. The CDR3 nucleotides are TGTGCCAGCAGCGTACCCGGGGAAGAGACCCAGTACTTC.